One sample yielded the 11 T cell receptor beta chains listed below, sequenced in a study of cytomegalovirus exposure and HLA in healthy donors (dated by TCRdb to about 2017). Library construction relied on the immunoSEQ multiplex PCR assay. The multiplex PCR relied on a mix of 60 forward primers for TCR Vbeta segments and 13 reverse primers for TCR Jbeta segments. TCRdb took over this immuneACCESS table, retaining in-frame rearrangements with V and J assigned. Such tables are incomplete; in checked studies, under half of the missing clones stem from an unresolved V gene, and the remainder is unexplained. In this sample the table shows about 55,000 clones, roughly 70% of which occur a single time. Of the sample, over 30% is held by the ten largest clones. Sample: PBMCs. Receptor source: a man aged 35 to 55 in good health and CMV-seropositive.

The gene calls are TRBV2 and TRBJ1-6; D gene ambiguous. The V gene's germline CDR1 is SNHLY and CDR2 FYNNEI. The V gene lost 5 bases and the J gene lost 10 bases, with 15 bases spanning the gap. The CDR3 loop spans 14 amino acids. CDR3: CASSTITNPSPLHF. CDR3 nucleotides: TGTGCCAGCAGTACTATAACAAACCCCTCACCCCTCCACTTT.

The chain recombines TRBV5-1 with TRBJ1-2, with TRBD1 identical over 7 bases. Per germline, CDR1 SGHRS and CDR2 YFSETQ. Trimming cost V 7 bases and J 3 bases; bases outside gene matches: 9. This CDR3 spans 14 amino acids. The CDR3 DNA is TGCGCCAGCGGGTCAGGGGGTCGAGACTATGGCTACACCTTC. It specifies CASGSGGRDYGYTF.

This clone was counted a single time. This sequence joins TRBV18 and TRBJ1-2, with D possibly matching TRBD1 (5 bases). V lost 4 bases and J 9 bases, leaving 12 bases between the germline ends. This CDR3 spans 12 amino acids. CDR1 and CDR2 from the germline V gene are KGHSH and LQKENI. The chain's CDR3 is CASSLERDRYTF. CDR3 DNA sequence: TGTGCCAGCTCACTTGAGCGGGACCGCTACACCTTC. Full variable domain (rest looked up from reference TRBV18 and TRBJ1-2): NAGVMQNPRHLVRRRGQEARLRCSPMKGHSHVYWYRQLPEEGLKFMVYLQKENIIDESGMPKERFSAEFPKEGPSILRIQQVVRGDSAAYFCASSLERDRYTFGSGTRLTVV.

This chain links TRBV2 with TRBJ1-1; perhaps TRBD1 as D (6 bases). Between the trimmed V and J ends, which lost 3 bases and 2 bases, there was a span of 13 bases. In germline, CDR1 is SNHLY, CDR2 FYNNEI. The CDR3 contains 15 residues. CDR3 bases: TGTGCCAGCAGTGACGACAGGACATCAAACACTGAAGCTTTCTTT. This sequence encodes CASSDDRTSNTEAFF.

The V gene is TRBV11-1, the J gene TRBJ2-7; D might be TRBD2 (6 bases). CDR3 length: 12 amino acids. The germline V gene has CDR1 SGHAT and CDR2 FQDESV (reference sequence). V lost 3 bases and J 7 bases, leaving 10 bases between the germline ends. The CDR3 region is CASSLRGGEQYF. The CDR3 nucleotides read TGTGCCAGCAGCTTGCGGGGTGGGGAGCAGTACTTC.

This clone came up a few times. The CDR3 nucleotides are TGTGCCAGCAGCTTGACAGGGGTTGTTGGAGAGACCCAGTACTTC. This sequence encodes CASSLTGVVGETQYF. The chain employs TRBV7-3 and TRBJ2-5; TRBD1 agrees at 8 bases. Germline V CDR1 and CDR2: SGHTA, FQGTGA. The V segment lost 3 bases and the J segment 4 bases; nucleotides outside the gene matches: 7. The CDR3 is 15 amino acids.

The chain uses TRBV15 and TRBJ2-5, with TRBD2 matching 10 bases. J lost 5 bases, V lost 3 bases, and 15 bases had no gene match. The CDR3 is made up of 18 amino acids. CDR1 LNHNV and CDR2 YYDKDF come from the germline V gene (reference sequence). The DNA of the CDR3 is TGTGCCACCAGCAGCTACCGCACTAGCGGGGCGCGAGGGGAGACCCAGTACTTC. Translating gives CATSSYRTSGARGETQYF.

V is TRBV29-1 and J is TRBJ2-2; a possible D gene is TRBD2 (6 bases). Germline loops: CDR1 SQVTM, CDR2 ANQGSEA. Trimming pared 5 bases from V and 4 bases from J, leaving 14 bases between. This CDR3 region has 14 residues. CDR3 nucleotide sequence: TGCAGCGTTAGAGGCGGGGATTTCACCGGGGAGCTGTTTTTT. Translated, it gives CSVRGGDFTGELFF.

The CDR3 nucleotides read TGTGCCAGTGGAAGGGGGTACGAGCAGTACTTC. Its translation is CASGRGYEQYF. The V gene is TRBV27, the J gene TRBJ2-7; weak D call: TRBD1 (6 bases). CDR3 length: 11 residues. The V end lost 9 bases, the J end lost 4 bases, and 10 bases lay between the germline ends. Per the germline V gene, CDR1 is MNHEY and CDR2 is SMNVEV (reference sequence).

J is TRBJ1-4 and V is TRBV5-4, with 9 bases lining up with TRBD1. Trimming removed 4 bases from V and 7 bases from J; junction bases left unmatched: 8. Germline assignment: CDR1 SGHNT and CDR2 YYREEE (reference sequence). The CDR3 has 15 residues. The CDR3: CASSRTQGAGEKLFF. In DNA, the CDR3 is TGTGCCAGCAGCCGTACACAGGGGGCCGGTGAAAAACTGTTTTTT.

J is TRBJ1-1 and V is TRBV9; 7 bases map to TRBD1. Trimming cost V 4 bases and J 1 base; bases outside gene matches: 7. The CDR3 length is 15 residues. CDR1 is SGDLS and CDR2 is YYNGEE in the germline V gene. CDR3 coding DNA: TGTGCCAGCAGCCCGACTGGGACAGAGAACACTGAAGCTTTCTTT. This sequence encodes CASSPTGTENTEAFF. Filled out from reference TRBV9 and TRBJ1-1, the complete variable domain reads DSGVTQTPKHLITATGQRVTLRCSPRSGDLSVYWYQQSLDQGLQFLIQYYNGEERAKGNILERFSAQQFPDLHSELNLSSLELGDSALYFCASSPTGTENTEAFFGQGTRLTVV.